This T cell receptor (beta chain) was identified during a study of patients and donors after allogeneic stem cell transplantation. TCRdb analysed the RT-PCR reads with MiXCR anew, one entry per CDR3 protein. The sample lists over 25,000 distinct CDR3 sequences, more than 35% seen once, with around 80% in the top ten. Sample: blood, either unsorted or a sorted T cell fraction (not recorded which). The receptor comes from a human donor who was either an allogeneic HSCT recipient or a stem cell or donor lymphocyte infusion donor (not recorded which). It is not recorded whose cells these are; they may come from a transplant donor.

The CDR3 loop is CASRAGEQFF. In nucleotides, the CDR3 is TGTGCCAGCAGGGCCGGTGAGCAGTTCTTC. The chain links TRBV2 to TRBJ2-1; no definite D call. Germline V gene sequence: CDR1 SNHLY, CDR2 FYNNEI. Between the trimmed V and J ends, which lost 6 bases and 9 bases, there was a span of 6 bases. The CDR3 length is 10 residues. The complete variable domain, with remaining parts taken from reference TRBV2 and TRBJ2-1, reads EPEVTQTPSHQVTQMGQEVILRCVPISNHLYFYWYRQILGQKVEFLVSFYNNEISEKSEIFDDQFSVERPDGSNFTLKIRSTKLEDSAMYFCASRAGEQFFGPGTRLTVL.